The entry below describes one TCR beta chain. These data come from a study of blood T cell repertoires in COVID-19. Across the whole study: PBMCs, B-cell-depleted T cells, or T cells were the source of the cDNA or gDNA that made up the material.

The junction had 6 bases not matched to a gene; V was cut back by 6 bases and J by 4 bases. The CDR3 is 14 amino acids. CDR1 is MDHEN and CDR2 is SYDVKM in the germline V gene. Sequenced by immunoSEQ multiplex PCR; TCRdb stores in-frame clones only, minus some. This table holds about 82,000 clones, about four fifths found once. This TCR derives from a man between 50 and 59 years old with active or convalescent COVID-19. V and J are TRBV28 and TRBJ1-1, with 9 bases that match TRBD1. Sequenced input: peripheral blood. The CDR3 protein is CASRRGQGTTEAFF. The CDR3 DNA reads TGTGCCAGCAGACGCGGACAGGGGACCACTGAAGCTTTCTTT. Combining the CDR3 with reference TRBV28 and TRBJ1-1 gives the whole variable domain DVKVTQSSRYLVKRTGEKVFLECVQDMDHENMFWYRQDPGLGLRLIYFSYDVKMKEKGDIPEGYSVSREKKERFSLILESASTNQTSMYLCASRRGQGTTEAFFGQGTRLTVV.